These T cell receptor beta chains were read from a single sample in a study of blood T cell repertoires in COVID-19. Sequencing was performed with immunoSEQ multiplex PCR; in TCRdb, only in-frame clones are kept and a portion is missing. The table lists 180,000 or so clones, roughly 86% of them singletons, with 6% to 7.5% in the top ten. Input material: peripheral blood. These receptors all come from a woman of 80 years or more in a cohort sampled during active or convalescent COVID-19. The CDR3 runs from the conserved cysteine through the conserved F or W. D genes are given only for firm matches. The size field is filled for only some rows; it gives once, few, many or a size class.

TRBD1,-,TRBJ2-1,TRBV7-2,TGTGCCAGCGGCAGAGGACAGGGGGCGGATGAGCAGTTCTTC,CASGRGQGADEQFF
-,-,TRBJ2-5,TRBV19,TGTGCCAGTAGTATACGAGGAACTGCCTACCAAGAGACCCAGTACTTC,CASSIRGTAYQETQYF
-,-,TRBJ2-7,TRBV5-1,TGCGCCAGCAGCTTAGGGGGATCCCCCTACGAGCAGTACTTC,CASSLGGSPYEQYF
TRBD1,-,TRBJ1-2,TRBV10-3,TGTGCCACCGACGGGGACAGCAAATCCTATGGCTACACCTTC,CATDGDSKSYGYTF
-,-,TRBJ2-2,TRBV28,TGTGCCACTCAGCCCAGGGTGAGCACCGGGGAGCTGTTTTTT,CATQPRVSTGELFF
TRBD1,-,TRBJ2-1,TRBV3-1/TRBV3-2,TGTGCCAGCAGCTCCTCCCCAGGGACAGACCTCAATGAGCAGTTCTTC,CASSSSPGTDLNEQFF
-,few,TRBJ2-6,TRBV30,TGTGCCTGGAGCGGGTCCGGGGCCAACGTCCTGACTTTC,CAWSGSGANVLTF
-,once,TRBJ2-3,TRBV9,TGTGCCAGCAGCGTCCGAGATTGGGATACGCAGTATTTT,CASSVRDWDTQYF
-,-,TRBJ1-6,TRBV28,TGTGCCAGCAGGTCCTGGACCCTCGGGGATTCACCCCTCCACTTT,CASRSWTLGDSPLHF
TRBD1,few,TRBJ1-2,TRBV14,TGTGCCAGCAGCCAAGTTGGGACAGGGGATGGCTACACCTTC,CASSQVGTGDGYTF